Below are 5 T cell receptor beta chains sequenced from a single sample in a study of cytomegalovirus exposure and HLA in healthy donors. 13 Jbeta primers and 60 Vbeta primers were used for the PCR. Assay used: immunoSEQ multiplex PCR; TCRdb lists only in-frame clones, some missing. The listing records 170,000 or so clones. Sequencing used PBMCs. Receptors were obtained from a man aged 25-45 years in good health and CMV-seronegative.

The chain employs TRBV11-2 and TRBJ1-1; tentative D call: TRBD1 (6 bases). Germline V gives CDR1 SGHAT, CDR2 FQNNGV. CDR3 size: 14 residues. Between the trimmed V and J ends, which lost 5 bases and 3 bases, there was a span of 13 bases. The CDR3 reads CASSGTGRDTEAFF. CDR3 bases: TGTGCCAGCAGCGGAACAGGGAGAGACACTGAAGCTTTCTTT.

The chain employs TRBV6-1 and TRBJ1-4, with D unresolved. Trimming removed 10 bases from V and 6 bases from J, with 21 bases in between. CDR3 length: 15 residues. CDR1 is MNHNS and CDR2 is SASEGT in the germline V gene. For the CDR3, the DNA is TGTGCCATCCGTTCCCGGGGTGATCAGGATGAAAAACTGTTTTTT. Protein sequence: CAIRSRGDQDEKLFF.

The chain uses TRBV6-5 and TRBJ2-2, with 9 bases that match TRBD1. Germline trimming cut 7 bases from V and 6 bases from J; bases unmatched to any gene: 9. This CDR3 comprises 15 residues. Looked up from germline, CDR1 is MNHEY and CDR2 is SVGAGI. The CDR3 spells CASNKGQGYPGELFF. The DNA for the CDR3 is TGTGCCAGCAACAAGGGACAGGGTTATCCCGGGGAGCTGTTTTTT.

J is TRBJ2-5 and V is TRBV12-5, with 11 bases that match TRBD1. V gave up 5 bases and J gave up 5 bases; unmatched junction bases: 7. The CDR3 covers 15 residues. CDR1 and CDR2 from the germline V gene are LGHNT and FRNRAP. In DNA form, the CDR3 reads TGTGCTAGTGGTCTCGGGACAGGGGGAATTGAGACCCAGTACTTC. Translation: CASGLGTGGIETQYF.

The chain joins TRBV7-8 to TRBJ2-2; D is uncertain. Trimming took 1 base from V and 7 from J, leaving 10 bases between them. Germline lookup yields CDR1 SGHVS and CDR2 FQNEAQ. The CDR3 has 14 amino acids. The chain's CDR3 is CASSLVLPGGELFF. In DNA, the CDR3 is TGTGCCAGCAGCTTAGTACTCCCCGGCGGGGAGCTGTTTTTT.